This T cell receptor (beta chain) originates from a study of blood T cell repertoires in COVID-19 (dated by TCRdb to 2018 to 2020). Turning to the overall study: Samples covering the acute and convalescent phases of COVID-19 were provided by collaborators in the United States, Italy and Spain. The repertoires were made available in a free public database intended to serve as a resource for research on the immune response to SARS-CoV-2. HLA class I and class II types, where available, came from metadata supplied by the sample provider rather than from assay-based typing. The samples were drawn from the first 160 participants of the ongoing ImmuneRACE study and from 950 to 1,500 subjects provided by 6 global collaborators. Sample metadata almost always included a de-identified subject ID, COVID-19 status, age in years and sex. The prospective study material was composed of cDNA or gDNA derived from T cells, B-cell-depleted T cells, or PBMCs. Subjects who had been exposed to COVID-19, were actively infected with it, or had recovered from it provided the deeply sampled blood TCRbeta repertoires that made up the dataset.

Samples from volunteer blood donors who had recovered from COVID-19 were contributed by a second Seattle source. The collaborating institutions used their own protocols to collect whole blood in K2EDTA tubes. For TCRbeta analysis, collaborator samples were shipped as frozen whole blood, as isolated PBMCs, or as DNA extracted from either sample type. The research as a whole found: How much clinical and demographic metadata was included differed by source and by participant, and the metadata was provided uncurated.

Based on the germline V gene, the CDR1 and CDR2 sequences are SGHAT and FQNNGV. The CDR3 spans 15 residues, from the cysteine through the phenylalanine. CDR3 DNA only is kept here, 45 bases in frame from base 1. V was cut back by 4 bases and J by 2 bases, leaving a gap of 12 bases between them. A word on this clone: This receptor's antigen is unknown. No per-base quality is available; no much larger clone lies one base away.

TCRbeta CDR3 regions were amplified from genomic DNA using the immunoSEQ Assay, a bias-controlled multiplex PCR. The source study handled its data this way. The number of nucleated cells in each sample was estimated from the amplification of reference gene primers within the assay. To quantify the absolute abundance of each unique TCRbeta CDR3 rearrangement, sequence reads were collapsed and filtered. For each sample, productive Simpson clonality was calculated as the square root of Simpson's diversity index over productive rearrangements. TCRdb took over this immuneACCESS table, retaining in-frame rearrangements with V and J assigned. Such tables are incomplete; in checked studies, under half of the missing clones stem from an unresolved V gene, and the remainder is unexplained. Clone size and the V and J calls come from that table; the DNA yielded D and trimming. In this sample the table shows 200,000 to 300,000 clones, around 84% of which occur a single time. The ten biggest clones cover over 2% of the sample.

This TCR came from a man aged 40-50 years who had recovered from COVID-19. The sequence is built from TRBV11-2 and TRBJ1-3, with a weak D call of TRBD1 (5 bases match). Sequencing was done on a sample of peripheral blood. The CDR3 loop reads CASSSTQGTGNTIYF. Read as DNA, the sequence is TGTGCCAGCAGCTCGACGCAGGGTACTGGAAACACCATATATTTT.